Listed here is a single TCR beta chain. This entry comes from a study of identifying expanded T cells in peripheral blood. The V segment lost 1 base and the J segment 1 base; nucleotides outside the gene matches: 9. Germline CDR1 reads SNHLY; CDR2 reads FYNNEI. CDR3 length equals 17 residues. Clones were read by immunoSEQ multiplex PCR, and TCRdb kept only the in-frame ones, dropping some. Of over 85,000 clones in the sample, approximately 81% are singletons; the top ten hold roughly 4.4%. The sequenced material came from blood. The sequence derives from a person between 18 and 70 years old in good health. This chain joins TRBV2 and TRBJ2-5, with TRBD2 identical over 7 bases. Here the CDR3 reads CASSEDDRSSGQETQYF. The CDR3 region has the DNA TGTGCCAGCAGTGAAGACGATAGGTCTAGCGGCCAAGAGACCCAGTACTTC.